The source of this T cell receptor (beta chain) is a study of blood T cell repertoires in COVID-19. Study summary: Samples of COVID-19 (acute and convalescent) were obtained from the United States, Italy and Spain. PBMCs, B-cell-depleted T cells, or T cells provided the cDNA or gDNA that made up the material.

Authors' data handling: Amplification with reference gene primers provided the estimates of nucleated cell counts. Data came from immunoSEQ multiplex PCR; TCRdb stores just in-frame clones and leaves some out. V and J calls plus clone size are reproduced from that table; the DNA served to infer D and trimming. The sample lists approximately 170,000 clones, around 87% seen once, with less than 3% in the top ten. The Seattle patients, enrolled during active infection, were followed longitudinally. Germline values: CDR1 LNHDA, CDR2 SQIVND (reference sequence). This CDR3 spans 11 amino acids. The V and J ends lost 6 bases and 5 bases respectively, with 4 bases between them.

Sequencing input: peripheral blood. The clonotype was recovered from a woman of 80 years or more with COVID-19, enrolled during active disease. V usage is TRBV19 and J usage is TRBJ2-2; D is undetermined. CDR3: CASRTTGELFF. In DNA, the CDR3 is TGTGCCAGTAGGACTACCGGGGAGCTGTTTTTT. The entire variable domain, with the rest obtained from reference TRBV19 and TRBJ2-2, is as follows: DGGITQSPKYLFRKEGQNVTLSCEQNLNHDAMYWYRQDPGQGLRLIYYSQIVNDFQKGDIAEGYSVSREKKESFPLTVTSAQKNPTAFYLCASRTTGELFFGEGSRLTVL.